Following are 24 T cell receptor beta chains from one sample sequenced in a study of T cell responses to AZD1222 COVID-19 vaccine. Produced via immunoSEQ multiplex PCR; TCRdb's table is partial and in-frame only. The data contain 150,000 or so clones, 89% of them singletons. The sample was peripheral blood, taken on day 0 of AZD1222 vaccination. These receptors all come from an adult in good health.

This chain links TRBV18 with TRBJ1-1; no clear D gene. Germline assignment: CDR1 KGHSH and CDR2 LQKENI. The V and J ends lost 1 base and 1 base respectively, with 10 bases between them. The CDR3 loop spans 15 amino acids. The CDR3 reads CASSPRTVRNTEAFF. The CDR3 nucleotides read TGTGCCAGCTCACCACGGACGGTTCGGAACACTGAAGCTTTCTTT.

J is TRBJ2-7 and V is TRBV18; D unclear. Trimming left V 2 bases short and J 6 bases short, with 8 bases between. The germline V gene has CDR1 KGHSH and CDR2 LQKENI. This CDR3 is built from 12 residues. The CDR3 DNA reads as TGTGCCAGCTCACCAGGGTCCACCGAGCAGTACTTC. It translates to CASSPGSTEQYF.

This chain links TRBV24-1 with TRBJ2-1; D gene ambiguous. The germline gives CDR1 KGHDR, CDR2 SFDVKD. CDR3 length: 11 amino acids. V was cut by 7 bases and J by 2 bases, with 2 bases left in between. CDR3 loop: CATRAYNEQFF. The DNA for the CDR3 is TGTGCCACCAGGGCCTACAATGAGCAGTTCTTC.

CDR3 region: CAWSVGLAAYNEQFF. Written as DNA, the CDR3 is TGTGCCTGGAGTGTAGGGCTAGCGGCCTACAATGAGCAGTTCTTC. This chain uses TRBV30 with TRBJ2-1, with TRBD2 matching 7 bases. This CDR3 has 15 amino acids. CDR1 and CDR2 (germline): GTSNPN, SVGIG (reference sequence). Losses at the gene ends were 0 bases for V and 2 bases for J; bases not matched to a gene: 4.

This chain links TRBV6-4 with TRBJ2-1; a weak D match, TRBD1 (6 bases). The CDR3 is 13 amino acids. Per germline, CDR1 MRHNA and CDR2 SNTAGT. The V end was cut by 0 bases, the J end by 10 bases, with 10 bases between. CDR3 bases: TGTGCCAGCAGTGACTCCGGGACAACAGAGCAGTTCTTC. Encoded protein: CASSDSGTTEQFF.

The J gene is TRBJ1-5, the V gene TRBV6-2 or TRBV6-3, with no clear D. The CDR3 extends over 13 amino acids. The ends were cut back, 1 base at V and 7 bases at J, with 8 bases in the middle. In germline, CDR1 is MNHEY, CDR2 SVGEGT. CDR3 region: CASSYFGRQPQHF. The CDR3 nucleotides read TGTGCCAGCAGTTACTTTGGGCGGCAGCCCCAGCATTTT.

The chain uses TRBV5-1 and TRBJ2-2, with 11 bases matching TRBD2. Germline V gene sequence: CDR1 SGHRS, CDR2 YFSETQ. With V trimmed by 7 bases and J by 6 bases, 14 bases remained unmatched. The CDR3 is made up of 17 amino acids. The CDR3 bases are TGCGCCAGCGGCCGCCGACCGGGACTAGCGGACGCCGGGGAGCTGTTTTTT. Its translation: CASGRRPGLADAGELFF.

The chain is built from TRBV30 and TRBJ1-4; D not certain. V lost 1 base and J 8 bases, leaving 11 bases between the germline ends. Germline assignment: CDR1 GTSNPN and CDR2 SVGIG (reference sequence). This CDR3 is built from 13 residues. The CDR3 nucleotides are TGTGCCTGGAGTGGCTCCCTAAGAGAAAAACTGTTTTTT. It translates to CAWSGSLREKLFF.

The chain uses TRBV28 and TRBJ2-6; D ambiguous. The CDR3 length is 15 residues. Between the trimmed V and J ends, which lost 1 base and 2 bases, there was a span of 6 bases. Germline CDR1 MDHEN, CDR2 SYDVKM. The CDR3 reads CASSLSWAGANVLTF. In nucleotides, the CDR3 is TGTGCCAGCAGTTTATCCTGGGCTGGGGCCAACGTCCTGACTTTC.

The chain has TRBV3-1 (or the pseudogene TRBV3-2) and TRBJ2-2; 12 bases line up with TRBD2. The CDR3 length is 18 residues. After removal of 3 bases from V and 4 bases from J, the junction contained 9 bases not matched to a gene. Germline CDR1 reads LGHDT; CDR2 reads YNNKEL (reference sequence). CDR3 sequence (DNA): TGTGCCAGCAGCCACAGACTAGCGGGAGCATCGGGCACCGGGGAGCTGTTTTTT. Protein: CASSHRLAGASGTGELFF.

The chain is built from TRBV6-5 and TRBJ1-5; the D gene is possibly TRBD1 (6 bases). CDR1 is MNHEY and CDR2 is SVGAGI in the germline V gene. Between the trimmed V and J ends, which lost 7 bases and 10 bases, there was a span of 20 bases. The CDR3 consists of 14 residues. CDR3 in DNA: TGTGCCAGCAACAGGGAGATTAACGCTTCACCCCAGCATTTT. This encodes CASNREINASPQHF.

In its sample, this clone was seen once. The chain combines TRBV11-2 with TRBJ1-5; TRBD1 is a possible D gene (5 bases). With 0 bases removed from V and 7 bases from J, the gap between germline ends came to 10 bases. The germline CDR1 and CDR2 sequences are SGHAT and FQNNGV. This CDR3 has 14 residues. CDR3 bases: TGTGCCAGCAGCTTAGAGCCGTCAGGGCAGCCCCAGCATTTT. The encoded protein is CASSLEPSGQPQHF.

This clone was seen a handful of times. The rearrangement joins TRBV10-3 to TRBJ1-6, with D hard to call. Germline V CDR1 and CDR2: ENHRY, SYGVKD. CDR3 length: 15 residues. V was trimmed by 5 bases and J by 5 bases, leaving 13 bases between them. The CDR3 nucleotides read TGTGCCATCAGTCCTGTAGGGAATAATAATTCACCCCTCCACTTT. As protein: CAISPVGNNNSPLHF.

This chain joins TRBV6-2 or TRBV6-3 and TRBJ1-2; TRBD1 matches at 9 bases. The CDR3 loop spans 14 amino acids. The ends lost 5 bases at V and 7 bases at J; junction bases unmatched: 8. CDR1 and CDR2 from the germline V gene are MNHEY and SVGEGT. The CDR3 bases are TGTGCCAGCAGTCAACAGGGGGCCAGATTTGGCTACACCTTC. This encodes CASSQQGARFGYTF.

The V and J genes are TRBV19 and TRBJ2-5; D possibly corresponds to TRBD2 (5 bases). Germline V gene lookup returns CDR1 LNHDA and CDR2 SQIVND (reference sequence). Deletions cut 5 bases from V and 5 bases from J, with 12 bases between. The CDR3 has 13 amino acids. CDR3 region: CASSATSGETQYF. In DNA, the CDR3 is TGTGCCAGTAGTGCCACATCGGGGGAGACCCAGTACTTC.

The chain carries TRBV2 and TRBJ2-3; D possibly uses TRBD1 or TRBD2 (5 bases each). Germline V lookup: CDR1 SNHLY, CDR2 FYNNEI. Trimming shortened V by 6 bases and J by 2 bases, and 12 bases separated the two germline ends. CDR3 length: 14 amino acids. Here the CDR3 reads CASREIGTTDTQYF. The CDR3 coding sequence is TGTGCCAGCAGGGAAATTGGGACCACAGATACGCAGTATTTT.

V usage is TRBV6-2 or TRBV6-3 and J usage is TRBJ1-1, with D maybe TRBD1 (5 bases). Germline V gene lookup returns CDR1 MNHEY and CDR2 SVGEGT. This CDR3 region has 15 residues. The ends were cut back, 0 bases at V and 7 bases at J, with 15 bases in the middle. This CDR3 reads CASSYSKRRGDEAFF. CDR3 sequence (DNA): TGTGCCAGCAGTTACTCGAAGAGAAGGGGTGATGAAGCTTTCTTT.

This clone came up once. The chain is built from TRBV30 and TRBJ1-3; D is ambiguous. The CDR3 totals 16 residues. Germline lookup yields CDR1 GTSNPN and CDR2 SVGIG (reference sequence). Trimming cost V 0 bases and J 0 bases, with 12 bases left between them. The CDR3 region is CAWSVGPLGSGNTIYF. DNA for the CDR3: TGTGCCTGGAGTGTAGGCCCCTTGGGCTCTGGAAACACCATATATTTT.

This chain links TRBV28 with TRBJ1-3, with a possible D match to TRBD1 (6 bases). The CDR3 is 14 amino acids. The germline V gene encodes CDR1 MDHEN and CDR2 SYDVKM. Trimming removed 6 bases from V and 4 bases from J, with 13 bases in between. The CDR3 DNA reads TGTGCCAGCAGAGGTGGGGGGCCCGGAAACACCATATATTTT. It specifies CASRGGGPGNTIYF.

The genes are TRBV4-3 and TRBJ2-1; the D is unclear. Trimming took 0 bases from V and 0 from J, leaving 9 bases between them. CDR3 length: 16 residues. Germline V gene data show CDR1 as LGHNA and CDR2 as YSLEER. CDR3 region: CASSQDRSISYNEQFF. In DNA form, the CDR3 reads TGCGCCAGCAGCCAAGATCGGTCGATCTCCTACAATGAGCAGTTCTTC.

This clone was seen only a few times. Written as DNA, the CDR3 is TGTGCCTGGAGTGTACTTCCGACAGGTCCTGGAAACACCATATATTTT. It yields the protein CAWSVLPTGPGNTIYF. The chain couples TRBV30 to TRBJ1-3; possible D gene TRBD1, 6 bases. The germline V gene has CDR1 GTSNPN and CDR2 SVGIG (reference sequence). The CDR3 extends over 16 amino acids. V was cut by 0 bases and J by 2 bases, with 14 bases left in between.

The chain is built from TRBV9 and TRBJ1-3, with D possibly being TRBD1 (5 bases). The CDR3 covers 14 residues. In germline, CDR1 is SGDLS, CDR2 YYNGEE. V gave up 4 bases and J gave up 8 bases, with 16 bases separating them. The CDR3 coding sequence is TGTGCCAGCAGCCCAGGAGGGGTTTTGGACACCATATATTTT. Translation: CASSPGGVLDTIYF. Full variable domain (missing parts from reference TRBV9 and TRBJ1-3): DSGVTQTPKHLITATGQRVTLRCSPRSGDLSVYWYQQSLDQGLQFLIQYYNGEERAKGNILERFSAQQFPDLHSELNLSSLELGDSALYFCASSPGGVLDTIYFGEGSWLTVV.

The chain uses TRBV5-1 and TRBJ2-7; 10 bases fit TRBD2. This CDR3 comprises 15 residues. Germline V CDR1 and CDR2: SGHRS, YFSETQ. The V and J ends lost 2 bases and 4 bases, in that order; junction bases with no gene match: 6. The CDR3 spells CASSFGAGGLYEQYF. The CDR3 nucleotides read TGCGCCAGCAGCTTCGGAGCGGGAGGGCTTTACGAGCAGTACTTC.

For this clone: This CDR3 is also generated by other DNA sequences in the sample. The V gene is TRBV11-3, the J gene TRBJ2-7; D may be TRBD1 (5 bases). V lost 1 base to trimming and J lost 0 bases, with 7 bases between them. The CDR3 loop spans 14 amino acids. Germline CDR1 reads SGHNT; CDR2 reads YENEEA. CDR3 nucleotides: TGTGCCAGCAGCTTAGGACAGAGCTCCTACGAGCAGTACTTC. Encoded protein: CASSLGQSSYEQYF.